This record covers a single T cell receptor beta chain. Its antigen is not known. Clones were read by immunoSEQ multiplex PCR, and TCRdb kept only the in-frame ones, dropping some. The sample lists under 150,000 clones, 88% occurring once. This entry is derived from a study of T cell responses to AZD1222 COVID-19 vaccine. General study points: At baseline, just six or seven AZD1222 recipients tested seropositive. The donors showed a predominance of white British ancestry and of females, with possible underestimation of clonal diversity. Unmutated variant regions are reportedly targeted by nearly half of spike-specific TCRs.

This sequence originates from an adult in good health. The sample consisted of peripheral blood, taken on day 0 of MenACWY control vaccination.

CDR3 sequence: CASSESPGSGNTIYF. The CDR3 coding sequence is TGTGCCAGCAGTGAAAGCCCAGGGTCTGGAAACACCATATATTTT. The rearrangement uses TRBV25-1 and TRBJ1-3; possibly TRBD1 for D (5 bases). Per the germline V gene, CDR1 is MGHDK and CDR2 is SYGVNS. Between the trimmed V and J ends, which lost 2 bases and 1 base, there was a span of 9 bases. The CDR3 runs to 15 residues. Using reference TRBV25-1 and TRBJ1-3 for the parts outside the CDR3, the full variable domain is EADIYQTPRYLVIGTGKKITLECSQTMGHDKMYWYQQDPGMELHLIHYSYGVNSTEKGDLSSESTVSRIRTEHFPLTLESARPSHTSQYLCASSESPGSGNTIYFGEGSWLTVV.